The rows below give T cell receptor beta chains drawn from one sample of a study of PD-L1 blockade in urothelial cancer. Sequenced by immunoSEQ multiplex PCR; TCRdb stores in-frame clones only, minus some. The sample carries about 32,000 clones, just over 35% recorded once. Sequencing was performed on tumor tissue, taken before atezolizumab (anti-PD-L1) treatment. Every receptor here comes from a man aged 60 to 69 with urothelial cancer. CDR3s include the opening cysteine and the closing phenylalanine or tryptophan. D genes are given only for firm matches. Size is stated for part of the rows, as once, few or many counts, or as a class when the clone is expanded.

CDR3nt: TGTGCCTGGAGTGTGTTGGGAGATGAGCAGTTCTTC
CDR3aa: CAWSVLGDEQFF
v_gene: TRBV30
abundance: few
j_gene: TRBJ2-1
d_gene: NA

CDR3nt: TGCGCCAGCAGCCAAAGCTTGCCCGATACGCAGTATTTT
CDR3aa: CASSQSLPDTQYF
v_gene: TRBV23-1
abundance: NA
j_gene: TRBJ2-3
d_gene: NA

CDR3nt: TGTGCCTTCATGACAGGCTCAATAACTGGAAACACCATATATTTT
CDR3aa: CAFMTGSITGNTIYF
v_gene: TRBV30
abundance: few
j_gene: TRBJ1-3
d_gene: NA

CDR3nt: TGCGCCAGCAGCTTGGTTGGGGGTCCTTCCTACGAGCAGTACTTC
CDR3aa: CASSLVGGPSYEQYF
v_gene: TRBV5-1
abundance: NA
j_gene: TRBJ2-7
d_gene: NA

CDR3nt: TGTGCCAGCAATTACCGGCTGGGGGGACAGGGATTGGGAAAACTGTTTTTT
CDR3aa: CASNYRLGGQGLGKLFF
v_gene: TRBV19
abundance: NA
j_gene: TRBJ1-4
d_gene: TRBD1

CDR3nt: TGTGCCAGCTCACCACTGCCCGCCCCAGATACGCAGTATTTT
CDR3aa: CASSPLPAPDTQYF
v_gene: TRBV18
abundance: NA
j_gene: TRBJ2-3
d_gene: NA

CDR3nt: TGTGCCAGTAGTGCCCTCCCGGGCAGTCTCCATGAGCAGTTCTTC
CDR3aa: CASSALPGSLHEQFF
v_gene: TRBV19
abundance: NA
j_gene: TRBJ2-1
d_gene: NA

CDR3nt: TGTGCCAGTAGTATAAAGGGGGCCTACGGCTACACCTTC
CDR3aa: CASSIKGAYGYTF
v_gene: TRBV19
abundance: few
j_gene: TRBJ1-2
d_gene: TRBD1

CDR3nt: TGTGCCAGCAGCCCCCTAGGGCAGGGGGCGGGCGAGCAGTACTTC
CDR3aa: CASSPLGQGAGEQYF
v_gene: TRBV9
abundance: few
j_gene: TRBJ2-7
d_gene: TRBD1

CDR3nt: TGTGCCAGTAGTGGTCGGACAGCCTCAACTAATGAAAAACTGTTTTTT
CDR3aa: CASSGRTASTNEKLFF
v_gene: TRBV19
abundance: once
j_gene: TRBJ1-4
d_gene: NA

CDR3nt: TGCAGCGTCCGGGACAGCTCCTATGGCTACACCTTC
CDR3aa: CSVRDSSYGYTF
v_gene: TRBV29-1
abundance: NA
j_gene: TRBJ1-2
d_gene: TRBD1

CDR3nt: TGTGCCAGCTCACCAGGGAACACTGAAGCTTTCTTT
CDR3aa: CASSPGNTEAFF
v_gene: TRBV18
abundance: NA
j_gene: TRBJ1-1
d_gene: NA

CDR3nt: TGTGCCAGTACCCTAGGAGCCAATGGATACTATGGCTACACCTTC
CDR3aa: CASTLGANGYYGYTF
v_gene: TRBV19
abundance: NA
j_gene: TRBJ1-2
d_gene: NA

CDR3nt: TGTGCCACGATGGGACCGTTTCCAGGGAGTGGCTACACCTTC
CDR3aa: CATMGPFPGSGYTF
v_gene: TRBV25-1
abundance: NA
j_gene: TRBJ1-2
d_gene: NA

CDR3nt: TGTGCCAGCAGTTTCGGCGGGAGGGGCCTATACAATGAGCAGTTCTTC
CDR3aa: CASSFGGRGLYNEQFF
v_gene: TRBV28
abundance: NA
j_gene: TRBJ2-1
d_gene: TRBD2

CDR3nt: TGTGCCAGTAGGGCGGGGAACACTGAAGCTTTCTTT
CDR3aa: CASRAGNTEAFF
v_gene: TRBV19
abundance: NA
j_gene: TRBJ1-1
d_gene: NA

CDR3nt: TGTGCCAGCAGTTCCCCGGGACAGAACTCCTATGGCTACACCTTC
CDR3aa: CASSSPGQNSYGYTF
v_gene: TRBV28
abundance: NA
j_gene: TRBJ1-2
d_gene: TRBD1

CDR3nt: TGTGCCACCGTTATGGCCAGCTGGCGCGGCGAGCAGTACTTC
CDR3aa: CATVMASWRGEQYF
v_gene: TRBV28
abundance: few
j_gene: TRBJ2-7
d_gene: NA

CDR3nt: TGCAGCGTTACCGGGACTAAAAAGGGGGAGACCCAGTACTTC
CDR3aa: CSVTGTKKGETQYF
v_gene: TRBV29-1
abundance: few
j_gene: TRBJ2-5
d_gene: TRBD2

CDR3nt: TGTGCCAGCAGTGCCACAGCCTACTATGGCTACACCTTC
CDR3aa: CASSATAYYGYTF
v_gene: TRBV6-8
abundance: NA
j_gene: TRBJ1-2
d_gene: NA

CDR3nt: TGTGCCAGCAGCCTTGGGACTAGCGGGGGGCAATACCAAGAGACCCAGTACTTC
CDR3aa: CASSLGTSGGQYQETQYF
v_gene: TRBV11-3
abundance: many
j_gene: TRBJ2-5
d_gene: TRBD2

CDR3nt: TGTGCTAGTGGTTTAAGTGGGACAGGCAAAGGTGAAAAACTGTTTTTT
CDR3aa: CASGLSGTGKGEKLFF
v_gene: TRBV12-5
abundance: medium-sized
j_gene: TRBJ1-4
d_gene: TRBD1

CDR3nt: TGTGCCAGCAGCTCTAGCGGGAGGGTGGGTTACGAGCAGTACTTC
CDR3aa: CASSSSGRVGYEQYF
v_gene: TRBV7-7
abundance: NA
j_gene: TRBJ2-7
d_gene: TRBD2

CDR3nt: TGTGCCAGCAGGTCCGGACAGTATCAGCCCCAGCATTTT
CDR3aa: CASRSGQYQPQHF
v_gene: TRBV28
abundance: few
j_gene: TRBJ1-5
d_gene: NA

CDR3nt: TGCGCCAGCAGCCAAGCTGCGGGACAGGGCTACGAGCAGTACTTC
CDR3aa: CASSQAAGQGYEQYF
v_gene: TRBV1
abundance: NA
j_gene: TRBJ2-7
d_gene: NA

CDR3nt: TGTGCCACCGGCAGGGGCCGTACAGATACGCAGTATTTT
CDR3aa: CATGRGRTDTQYF
v_gene: TRBV27
abundance: NA
j_gene: TRBJ2-3
d_gene: NA

CDR3nt: TGTGCCAGCAGCTACACGGGGGGCACAGATACGCAGTATTTT
CDR3aa: CASSYTGGTDTQYF
v_gene: TRBV11-3
abundance: many
j_gene: TRBJ2-3
d_gene: NA

CDR3nt: TGTGCCATCAGTGAGAGGGACAGAGCTTTCTACCGCATGAACACTGAAGCTTTCTTT
CDR3aa: CAISERDRAFYRMNTEAFF
v_gene: TRBV10-3
abundance: many
j_gene: TRBJ1-1
d_gene: TRBD1

CDR3nt: TGCGCCAGCAGCGCAACAGGGGGCGCGGATACGCAGTATTTT
CDR3aa: CASSATGGADTQYF
v_gene: TRBV5-1
abundance: NA
j_gene: TRBJ2-3
d_gene: TRBD1

CDR3nt: TGCGCCAGCAGCTGGAACCCGGGTTCCTACAATGAGCAGTTCTTC
CDR3aa: CASSWNPGSYNEQFF
v_gene: TRBV5-1
abundance: once
j_gene: TRBJ2-1
d_gene: NA

CDR3nt: TGTGCCAGCAGCGAGGGGGCCCTGAGGACCATATATTTT
CDR3aa: CASSEGALRTIYF
v_gene: TRBV28
abundance: NA
j_gene: TRBJ1-3
d_gene: TRBD1

CDR3nt: TGTGCCAGCAGCACAACAAATCTCGCTGGAGGCGGGGAGCTGTTTTTT
CDR3aa: CASSTTNLAGGGELFF
v_gene: TRBV11-3
abundance: few
j_gene: TRBJ2-2
d_gene: NA

CDR3nt: TGTGCCAGCAGCTTCTCGCGGCTCCAAGAGACCCAGTACTTC
CDR3aa: CASSFSRLQETQYF
v_gene: TRBV7-7
abundance: few
j_gene: TRBJ2-5
d_gene: NA

CDR3nt: TGCGCCAGCAGCTTGGAGTTCAGGACAGGGGGTGGCTACACCTTC
CDR3aa: CASSLEFRTGGGYTF
v_gene: TRBV5-1
abundance: NA
j_gene: TRBJ1-2
d_gene: TRBD1

CDR3nt: TGTGCCAGCAGCCCACTGGACAGGAGGACGTCTGGAAACACCATATATTTT
CDR3aa: CASSPLDRRTSGNTIYF
v_gene: TRBV9
abundance: NA
j_gene: TRBJ1-3
d_gene: TRBD1

CDR3nt: TGTGCCATCGATAGCGGGCGGGGCTCCTACAATGAGCAGTTCTTC
CDR3aa: CAIDSGRGSYNEQFF
v_gene: TRBV14
abundance: NA
j_gene: TRBJ2-1
d_gene: TRBD2

CDR3nt: TGTGCCAGCAGTTCTTTCGACCGGGACAGCAACACTGAAGCTTTCTTT
CDR3aa: CASSSFDRDSNTEAFF
v_gene: TRBV28
abundance: medium-sized
j_gene: TRBJ1-1
d_gene: TRBD1

CDR3nt: TGTGCCAGCTCCGGCCCCGCTCGTGGCACTGAAGCTTTCTTT
CDR3aa: CASSGPARGTEAFF
v_gene: TRBV6-8
abundance: few
j_gene: TRBJ1-1
d_gene: NA

CDR3nt: TGTGCCAGCAGCTTAGAATCGGGCGGCGGGACCCAGTACTTC
CDR3aa: CASSLESGGGTQYF
v_gene: TRBV11-3
abundance: NA
j_gene: TRBJ2-5
d_gene: NA

CDR3nt: TGTGCCAGCTCACTCCCGGGAGGGGCACAAGACCAAGAGACCCAGTACTTC
CDR3aa: CASSLPGGAQDQETQYF
v_gene: TRBV18
abundance: NA
j_gene: TRBJ2-5
d_gene: TRBD2